The clone carrying this TCR beta chain was observed a single time. Antigen: not known. These data originate in a study of cytomegalovirus exposure and HLA in healthy donors. Study outcomes and limitations: In a later analysis, HLA-C alleles had the fewest associated TCRs, DRB1 alleles the most.

V was cut by 4 bases and J by 9 bases, with 15 bases left in between. Germline CDR1 SGHRS, CDR2 YFSETQ. This CDR3 has 13 residues. With 60 Vbeta and 13 Jbeta primers, the PCR was carried out. The repertoire was sequenced with immunoSEQ multiplex PCR; TCRdb's copy has only in-frame clones and lacks some. The data show around 120,000 clones, around three quarters seen once. The V and J genes are TRBV5-1 and TRBJ2-3; D is ambiguous. The receptor was derived from a man aged 18 to 29 in good health and CMV-seronegative. Sequences were obtained from PBMCs. This CDR3 is CASSQEQSCTQYF. Here the CDR3 DNA reads TGCGCCAGCAGCCAAGAACAGAGTTGCACGCAGTATTTT.